The next 6 T cell receptor beta chains were all read from a single sample in a study of CXCR3-negative and CXCR3-positive naive CD8 T cells. Study-level results: Naive cells with CXCR3 showed TRB CDR3s that were more hydrophobic than those in CXCR3-negative naive cells.

In preparing the TRB cDNA libraries, 5' RACE with UMI labels was used. Each CDR3 protein gets one entry in TCRdb, which reprocessed the 5' RACE reads and gives no DNA. The repertoire table contains 4,000 to 6,000 distinct CDR3 sequences. These receptors' antigens are unknown. Sequencing was performed on naive CXCR3+ CD8+ T cells from blood. The subset was: CD45RO-CCR7+CD27+CD95- naive CD8+ T cells expressing CXCR3 (TNR3+). The receptors were sampled from a human donor in good health. Some clones in this sample may be carry-over from other donors' samples.

By frequency, this clonotype registers medium-sized (0.01 to 0.1%). This chain joins TRBV12-3 or TRBV12-4 and TRBJ2-2; TCRdb's D call of TRBD2 is untestable without DNA. This CDR3 has 14 residues. This chain's CDR3 is CATAIVVYTGELFF.

This clonotype is classed as medium-sized by frequency. The rearrangement uses TRBV20-1 and TRBJ1-2; no DNA is available, so the TRBD1 call from TCRdb remains unchecked. Germline lookup yields CDR1 DFQATT and CDR2 SNEGSKA (reference sequence). There are 13 residues in the CDR3. CDR3 protein: CSPRGVVNYGYTF.

Considering frequency, this clonotype is medium-sized. This chain uses TRBV19 with TRBJ2-7; TCRdb's D call of TRBD2 is untestable without DNA. The V gene's germline CDR1 is LNHDA and CDR2 SQIVND (reference sequence). CDR3 size: 14 residues. CDR3 sequence: CASSMGLANYEQYF.

This rearrangement joins TRBV28 to TRBJ2-7. Germline CDR1 reads MDHEN; CDR2 reads SYDVKM. This CDR3 contains 11 residues. The chain's CDR3 is CASSSSYEQYF.

This chain connects TRBV12-3 or TRBV12-4 to TRBJ2-3; TCRdb picks TRBD2, but there is no DNA to check that call. The CDR3 loop spans 18 amino acids. CDR3 sequence reads: CASRSLSGGAGRTDTQYF.

V and J are TRBV15 and TRBJ2-3; TCRdb selects TRBD1, and the lack of DNA leaves this call unchecked. Per germline, CDR1 LNHNV and CDR2 YYDKDF (reference sequence). This CDR3 spans 17 amino acids. This chain's CDR3 is CATSTDRAGVVTDTQYF.